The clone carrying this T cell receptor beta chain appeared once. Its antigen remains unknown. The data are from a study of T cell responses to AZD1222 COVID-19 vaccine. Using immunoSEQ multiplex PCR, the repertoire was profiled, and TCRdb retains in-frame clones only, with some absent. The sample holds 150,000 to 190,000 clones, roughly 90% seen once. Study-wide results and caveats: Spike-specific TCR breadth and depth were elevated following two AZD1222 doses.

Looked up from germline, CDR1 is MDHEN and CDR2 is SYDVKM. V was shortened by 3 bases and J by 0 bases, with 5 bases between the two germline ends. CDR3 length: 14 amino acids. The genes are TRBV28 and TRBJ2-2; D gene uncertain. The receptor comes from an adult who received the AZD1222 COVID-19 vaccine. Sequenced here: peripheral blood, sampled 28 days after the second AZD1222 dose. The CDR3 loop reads CASSLGSNTGELFF. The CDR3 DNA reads TGTGCCAGCAGTTTGGGCTCGAACACCGGGGAGCTGTTTTTT.